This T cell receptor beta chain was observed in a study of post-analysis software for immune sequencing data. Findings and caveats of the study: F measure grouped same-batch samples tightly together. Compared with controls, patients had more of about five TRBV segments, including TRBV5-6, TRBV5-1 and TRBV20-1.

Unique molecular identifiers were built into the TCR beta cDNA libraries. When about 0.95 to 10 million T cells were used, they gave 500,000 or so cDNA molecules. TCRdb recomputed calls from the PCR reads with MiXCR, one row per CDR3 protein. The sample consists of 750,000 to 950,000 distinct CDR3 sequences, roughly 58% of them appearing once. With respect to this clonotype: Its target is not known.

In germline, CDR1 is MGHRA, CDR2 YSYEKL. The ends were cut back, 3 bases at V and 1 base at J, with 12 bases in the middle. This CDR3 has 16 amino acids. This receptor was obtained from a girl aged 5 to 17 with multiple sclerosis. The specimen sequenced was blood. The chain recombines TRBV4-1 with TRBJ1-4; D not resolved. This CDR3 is CASSQSAGITNEKLFF. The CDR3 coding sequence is TGCGCCAGCAGCCAGTCCGCGGGGATAACTAATGAAAAACTGTTTTTT.